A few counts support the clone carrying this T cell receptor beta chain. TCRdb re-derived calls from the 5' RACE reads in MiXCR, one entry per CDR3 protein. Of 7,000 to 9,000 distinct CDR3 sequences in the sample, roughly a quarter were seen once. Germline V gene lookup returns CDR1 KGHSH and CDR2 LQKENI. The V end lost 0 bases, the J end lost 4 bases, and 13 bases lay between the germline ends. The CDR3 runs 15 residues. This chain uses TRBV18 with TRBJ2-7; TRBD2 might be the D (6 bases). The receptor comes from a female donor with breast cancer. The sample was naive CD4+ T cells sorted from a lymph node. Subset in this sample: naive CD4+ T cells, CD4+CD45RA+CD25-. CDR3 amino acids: CASSPPDGRGYEQYF. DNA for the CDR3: TGTGCCAGCTCACCACCAGACGGGAGAGGGTACGAGCAGTACTTC.